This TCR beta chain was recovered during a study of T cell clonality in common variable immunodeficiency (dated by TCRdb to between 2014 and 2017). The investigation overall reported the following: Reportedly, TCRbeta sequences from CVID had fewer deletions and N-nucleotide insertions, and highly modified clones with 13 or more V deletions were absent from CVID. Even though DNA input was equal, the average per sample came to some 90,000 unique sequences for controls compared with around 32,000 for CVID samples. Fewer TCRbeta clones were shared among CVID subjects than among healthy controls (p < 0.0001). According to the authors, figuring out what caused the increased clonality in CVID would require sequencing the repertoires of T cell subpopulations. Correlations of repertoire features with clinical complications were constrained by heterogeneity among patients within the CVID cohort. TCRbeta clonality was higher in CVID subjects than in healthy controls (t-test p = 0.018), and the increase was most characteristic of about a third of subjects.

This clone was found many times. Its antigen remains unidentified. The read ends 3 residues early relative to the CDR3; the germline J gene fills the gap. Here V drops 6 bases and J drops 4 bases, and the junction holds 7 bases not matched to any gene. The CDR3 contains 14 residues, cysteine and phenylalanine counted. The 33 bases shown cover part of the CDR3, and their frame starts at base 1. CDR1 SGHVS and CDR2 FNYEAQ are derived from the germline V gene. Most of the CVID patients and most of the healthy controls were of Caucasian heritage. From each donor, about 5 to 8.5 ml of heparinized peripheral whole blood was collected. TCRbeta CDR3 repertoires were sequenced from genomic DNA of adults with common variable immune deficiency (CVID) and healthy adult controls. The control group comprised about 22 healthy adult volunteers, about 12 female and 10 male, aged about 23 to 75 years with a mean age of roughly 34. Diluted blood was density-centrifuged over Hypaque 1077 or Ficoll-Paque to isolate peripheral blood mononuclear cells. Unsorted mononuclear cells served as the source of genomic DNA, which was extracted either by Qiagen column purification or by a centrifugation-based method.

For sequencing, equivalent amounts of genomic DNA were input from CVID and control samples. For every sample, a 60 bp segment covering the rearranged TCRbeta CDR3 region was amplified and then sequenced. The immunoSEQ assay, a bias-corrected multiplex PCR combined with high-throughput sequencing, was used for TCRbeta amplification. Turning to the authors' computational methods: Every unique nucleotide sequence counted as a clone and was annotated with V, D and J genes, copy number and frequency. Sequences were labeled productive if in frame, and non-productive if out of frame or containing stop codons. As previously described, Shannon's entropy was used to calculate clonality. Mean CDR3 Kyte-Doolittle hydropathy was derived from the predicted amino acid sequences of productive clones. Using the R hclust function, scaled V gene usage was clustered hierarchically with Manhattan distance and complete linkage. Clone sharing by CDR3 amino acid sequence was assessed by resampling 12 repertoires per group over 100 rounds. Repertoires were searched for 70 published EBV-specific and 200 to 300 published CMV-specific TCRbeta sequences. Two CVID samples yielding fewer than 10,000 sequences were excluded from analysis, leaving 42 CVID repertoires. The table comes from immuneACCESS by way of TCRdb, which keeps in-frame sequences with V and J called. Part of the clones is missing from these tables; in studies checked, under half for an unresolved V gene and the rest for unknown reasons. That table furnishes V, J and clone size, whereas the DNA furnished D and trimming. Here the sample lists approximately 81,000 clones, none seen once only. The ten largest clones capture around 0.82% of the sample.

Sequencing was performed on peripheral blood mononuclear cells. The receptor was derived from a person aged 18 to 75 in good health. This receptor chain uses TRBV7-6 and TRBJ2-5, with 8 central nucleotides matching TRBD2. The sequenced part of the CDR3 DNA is TGTGCCAGCAGTACTAGCGGCCCTAGAGAGACC. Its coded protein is CASSTSGPRET. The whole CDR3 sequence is CASSTSGPRETQYF.